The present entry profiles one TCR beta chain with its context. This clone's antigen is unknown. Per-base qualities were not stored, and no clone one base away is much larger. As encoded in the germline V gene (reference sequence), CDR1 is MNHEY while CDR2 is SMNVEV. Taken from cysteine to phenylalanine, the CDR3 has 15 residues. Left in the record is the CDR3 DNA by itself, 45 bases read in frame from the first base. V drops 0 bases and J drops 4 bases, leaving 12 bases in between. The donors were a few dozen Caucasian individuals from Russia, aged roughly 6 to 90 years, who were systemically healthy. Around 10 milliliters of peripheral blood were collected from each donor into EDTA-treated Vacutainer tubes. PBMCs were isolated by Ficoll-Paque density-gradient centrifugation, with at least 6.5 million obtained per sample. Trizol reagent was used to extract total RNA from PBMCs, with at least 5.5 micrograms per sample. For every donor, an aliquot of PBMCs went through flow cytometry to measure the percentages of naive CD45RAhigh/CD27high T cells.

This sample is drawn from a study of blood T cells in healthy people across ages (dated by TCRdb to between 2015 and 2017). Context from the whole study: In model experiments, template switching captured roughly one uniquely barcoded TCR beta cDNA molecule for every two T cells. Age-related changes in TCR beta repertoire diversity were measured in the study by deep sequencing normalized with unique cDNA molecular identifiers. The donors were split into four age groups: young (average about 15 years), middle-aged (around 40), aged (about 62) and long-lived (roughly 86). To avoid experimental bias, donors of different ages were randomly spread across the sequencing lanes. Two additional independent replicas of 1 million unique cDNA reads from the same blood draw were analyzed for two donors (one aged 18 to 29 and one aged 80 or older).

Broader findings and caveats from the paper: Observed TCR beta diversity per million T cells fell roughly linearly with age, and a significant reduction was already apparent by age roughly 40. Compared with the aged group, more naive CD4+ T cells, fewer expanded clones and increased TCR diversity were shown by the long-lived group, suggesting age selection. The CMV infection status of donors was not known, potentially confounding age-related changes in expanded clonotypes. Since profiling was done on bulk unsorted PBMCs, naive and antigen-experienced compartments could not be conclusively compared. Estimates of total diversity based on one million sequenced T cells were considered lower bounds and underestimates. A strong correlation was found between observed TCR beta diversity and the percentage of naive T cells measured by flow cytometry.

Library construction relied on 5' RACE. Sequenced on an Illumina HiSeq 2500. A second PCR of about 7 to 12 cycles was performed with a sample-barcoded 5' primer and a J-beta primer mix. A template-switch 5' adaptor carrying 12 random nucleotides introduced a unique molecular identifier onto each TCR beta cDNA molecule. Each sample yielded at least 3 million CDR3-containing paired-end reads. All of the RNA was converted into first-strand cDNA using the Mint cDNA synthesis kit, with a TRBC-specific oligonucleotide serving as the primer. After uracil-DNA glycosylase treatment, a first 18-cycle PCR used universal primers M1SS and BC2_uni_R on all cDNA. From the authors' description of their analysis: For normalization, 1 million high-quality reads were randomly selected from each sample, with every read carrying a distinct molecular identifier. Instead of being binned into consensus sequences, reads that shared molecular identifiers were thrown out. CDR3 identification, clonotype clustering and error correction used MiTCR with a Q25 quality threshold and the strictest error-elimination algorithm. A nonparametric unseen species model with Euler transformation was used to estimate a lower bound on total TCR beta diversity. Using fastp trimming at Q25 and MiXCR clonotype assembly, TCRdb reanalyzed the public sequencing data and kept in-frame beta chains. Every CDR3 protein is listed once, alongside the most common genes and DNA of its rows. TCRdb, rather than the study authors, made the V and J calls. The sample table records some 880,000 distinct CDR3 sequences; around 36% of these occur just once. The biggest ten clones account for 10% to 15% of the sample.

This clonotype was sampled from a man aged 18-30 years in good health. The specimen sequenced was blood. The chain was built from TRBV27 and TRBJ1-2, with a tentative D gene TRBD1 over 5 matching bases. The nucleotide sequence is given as TGTGCCAGCAGTTTATCATGGGGGGTCGGCTATGGCTACACCTTC. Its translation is CASSLSWGVGYGYTF.